This paragraph reports one T cell receptor (beta chain). Antigen specificity is unknown. In the same sample, other DNA sequences code for this CDR3. V lost 3 bases to trimming and J lost 2 bases, with 9 bases between them. CDR1 and CDR2 (germline): KGHSH, LQKENI. The length of the CDR3 is 14 residues. The data were taken from a study of shared clonotypes between healthy human individuals. Study-wide points: Against clonotypes common to all four donors, non-shared ones had lower generation probabilities. On the whole, naive subsets had larger estimated richness than memory subsets had.

Donors included only healthy HIV-negative adults lacking recent acute infections or vaccinations. Method: immunoSEQ multiplex PCR; TCRdb's copy keeps in-frame clones and lacks some. In the table there are a few million clones, roughly 92% of which are singletons. This TCR derives from a young man in good health. J is TRBJ2-3 and V is TRBV18, with D hard to call. Material: naive CD4+ T cells sorted from blood. Subset here: CD45RA+ positively selected. The CDR3 loop reads CASSPIGATDTQYF. CDR3 nucleotides: TGTGCCAGCTCACCGATTGGTGCCACAGATACGCAGTATTTT.